This T cell receptor (beta chain) appears in the sequencing data of a study of radiotherapy plus CTLA-4 blockade in lung cancer (dated by TCRdb to the late 2010s). Background on the whole study: Objective responses occurred in about 20% of enrolled patients, and around 29% achieved disease control.

This clone showed up just once. The antigen it binds to is not known. The record has no base qualities; no much larger clone is one base away. Overall study outcomes, separate from this receptor: Increased serum interferon-beta after radiation, together with early dynamic changes in blood T cell clones, were reported to be the strongest predictors of response. After treatment with radiotherapy and ipilimumab, TCR clones that originated in tumors expanded in peripheral blood.

In this study, focal radiation therapy paired with CTLA-4 blockade (ipilimumab) was tested in patients who had chemo-refractory metastatic non-small-cell lung cancer. From the cysteine through the phenylalanine, the CDR3 covers 14 amino acids. Only the CDR3 part of the read is kept: 42 bases, read in frame from the first base. Trimming costs V 3 bases and J 4 bases, and their ends lie 13 bases apart. Sequences MDHEN (CDR1) and SYDVKM (CDR2) are obtained from the germline V gene. The method behind the library was the immunoSEQ multiplex PCR assay. The source is immuneACCESS, and TCRdb retained only in-frame sequences with V and J called. Part of the clones is not carried over; for the studies checked, unresolved V genes explain less than half of this, and the remainder is unexplained. The sample table lists 52,000 or so clones, around 80% of them with a count of one. The ten most abundant clones make up more than 5.5% of the sample.

The sequence was obtained from a human donor with non-small cell lung cancer whose response to radiotherapy plus ipilimumab could not be evaluated. In this chain, TRBV28 is recombined with TRBJ2-7; a tentative D match to TRBD2 spans 5 bases. This sample comprised peripheral blood, obtained from a patient treated with radiotherapy plus ipilimumab. The CDR3 reads as follows: CASSLAGVRYEQYF. The DNA sequence follows: TGTGCCAGCAGTTTGGCGGGTGTCCGGTACGAGCAGTACTTC.